The present entry profiles one TCR beta chain with its context. The source of the sample is a study of blood T cell repertoires in COVID-19. Study-wide context: Whether acute or convalescent, the COVID-19 samples came from the United States, Italy and Spain. T cells, B-cell-depleted T cells, or PBMCs provided the cDNA or gDNA that served as material.

Trimming took off 6 bases at V and 6 bases at J, with 10 bases between the two ends. CDR1 and CDR2 from the germline V gene are ENHRY and SYGVKD. The CDR3 is made up of 12 amino acids. Per the authors' pipeline: Using reference gene primer amplification, nucleated cell counts were estimated. Clones were read by immunoSEQ multiplex PCR, and TCRdb kept only the in-frame ones, dropping some. The D gene and trimming were derived from the DNA, and the V and J assignments and clone size from that table. The sample consists of 140,000 to 150,000 clones, about 89% of them appearing once. The chain joins TRBV10-3 to TRBJ2-3; no firm D call. Sample: peripheral blood. The sequence derives from a man in his 60s with active or convalescent COVID-19. CDR3 region: CAIRISSDTQYF. CDR3 bases: TGTGCCATCAGGATTAGCTCGGATACGCAGTATTTT.